The 10 T cell receptor beta chains below come from one sample, sequenced in a study of blood T cell repertoires in COVID-19. Data came from immunoSEQ multiplex PCR; TCRdb stores just in-frame clones and leaves some out. The data contain 230,000 or so clones, around 80% of them singletons. Material: peripheral blood. These receptors all stem from a woman aged 40 to 50 who had recovered from COVID-19.

The chain couples TRBV7-2 to TRBJ2-3, with a tentative D call TRBD1 (6 bases). CDR1 SGHTA and CDR2 FQGNSA come from the germline V gene. The V and J ends lost 4 bases and 5 bases respectively, with 19 bases between them. The CDR3 length is 16 residues. The CDR3 sequence: CASSYAGTSLGDTQYF. The CDR3 DNA reads TGTGCCAGCAGCTATGCCGGGACAAGTTTAGGAGATACGCAGTATTTT.

The J gene is TRBJ2-4, the V gene TRBV2, with D perhaps TRBD1 (6 bases). V gave up 5 bases and J gave up 5 bases, with 13 bases separating them. The CDR3 is made up of 14 amino acids. Germline CDR1 and CDR2: SNHLY and FYNNEI. CDR3 protein: CASSMGAPQNIQYF. Here the CDR3 DNA reads TGTGCCAGCAGTATGGGGGCCCCTCAAAACATTCAGTACTTC.

About this clone: This CDR3 is also generated by other DNA sequences in the sample. The chain couples TRBV12-3 or TRBV12-4 to TRBJ1-1, with TRBD1 as a possible D gene (6 bases). This CDR3 has 13 amino acids. Trimming removed 7 bases from V and 1 base from J, with 10 bases in between. The CDR3 DNA follows: TGTGCCAGCACCCGGACAGAGAACACTGAAGCTTTCTTT. It codes for CASTRTENTEAFF.

This chain uses TRBV12-5 with TRBJ2-5; TRBD1 aligns across 9 bases. V lost 6 bases and J lost 5; bases outside the gene matches: 7. This CDR3 has 14 amino acids. Germline V gene data show CDR1 as LGHNT and CDR2 as FRNRAP. In DNA form, the CDR3 reads TGTGCTAGTGGACAGGGGGCGTCGTCTGAGACCCAGTACTTC. Translated, it gives CASGQGASSETQYF.

The rearrangement uses TRBV7-8 and TRBJ2-3, with TRBD2 matching 7 bases. The junction had 5 bases not matched to a gene; V was cut back by 5 bases and J by 3 bases. This CDR3 is built from 14 residues. Per germline, CDR1 SGHVS and CDR2 FQNEAQ. This chain's CDR3 is CASSPGGRTDTQYF. The CDR3 DNA is TGTGCCAGCAGCCCGGGGGGTCGGACAGATACGCAGTATTTT.

V usage is TRBV19 and J usage is TRBJ2-4; 8 nucleotides match TRBD1. CDR3 length: 14 amino acids. Germline CDR1 is LNHDA and CDR2 is SQIVND (reference sequence). V lost 10 bases to trimming and J lost 4 bases; unmatched junction nucleotides: 9. CDR3: CATKGGQVKNIQYF. DNA for the CDR3: TGTGCCACCAAGGGGGGACAGGTGAAAAACATTCAGTACTTC.

The CDR3 sequence: CASSLMAGNNYGYTF. The CDR3 DNA is TGTGCCAGCAGTTTGATGGCAGGGAATAACTATGGCTACACCTTC. The V and J genes are TRBV27 and TRBJ1-2; TRBD1 is a possible D gene (5 bases). The CDR3 contains 15 residues. Trimming left V 3 bases short and J 1 base short, with 12 bases between. In germline, CDR1 is MNHEY, CDR2 SMNVEV (reference sequence).

The chain joins TRBV7-2 to TRBJ2-2; D is unclear. Germline V gene sequence: CDR1 SGHTA, CDR2 FQGNSA. The CDR3 extends over 15 amino acids. Trimming pared 1 base from V and 1 base from J, leaving 7 bases between. The CDR3 DNA reads as TGTGCCAGCAGCTTAGTGTCAGGGAACACCGGGGAGCTGTTTTTT. Its protein is CASSLVSGNTGELFF.

The gene calls are TRBV10-3 and TRBJ1-1; D not resolved. The germline CDR1 and CDR2 sequences are ENHRY and SYGVKD. The germline V and J ends were trimmed by 4 bases and 5 bases, with 5 bases remaining between them. The CDR3 extends over 11 amino acids. The CDR3 spells CAISGGTEAFF. The CDR3 region has the DNA TGTGCCATCAGTGGAGGGACTGAAGCTTTCTTT.

This sequence joins TRBV3-1 (or the pseudogene TRBV3-2) and TRBJ2-2; the D gene is possibly TRBD2 (6 bases). Germline lookup yields CDR1 LGHDT and CDR2 YNNKEL (reference sequence). The CDR3 runs to 13 residues. Trimming stripped 8 bases from V and 5 bases from J, with 12 bases between. In DNA, the CDR3 is TGTGCCAGCCGGGAGTATAAGACCGGGGAGCTGTTTTTT. Translated: CASREYKTGELFF.